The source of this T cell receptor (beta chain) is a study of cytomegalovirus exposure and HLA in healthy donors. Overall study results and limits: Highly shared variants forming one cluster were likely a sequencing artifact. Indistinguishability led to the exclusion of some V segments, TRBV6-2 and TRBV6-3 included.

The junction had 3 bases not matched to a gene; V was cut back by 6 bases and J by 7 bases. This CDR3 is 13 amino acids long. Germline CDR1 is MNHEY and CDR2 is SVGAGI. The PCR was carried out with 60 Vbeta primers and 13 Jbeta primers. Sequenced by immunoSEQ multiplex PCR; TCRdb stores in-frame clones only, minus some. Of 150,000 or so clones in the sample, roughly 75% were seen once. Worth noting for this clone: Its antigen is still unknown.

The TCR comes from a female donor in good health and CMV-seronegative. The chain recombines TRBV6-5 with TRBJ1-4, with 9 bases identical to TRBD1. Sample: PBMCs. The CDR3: CASSDRGVEKLFF. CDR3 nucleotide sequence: TGTGCCAGCAGCGACAGGGGGGTTGAAAAACTGTTTTTT.